In its sample, the clone carrying this TCR beta chain was seen many times. Its antigen is still unknown. Per the germline V gene, CDR1 is SEHNR and CDR2 is FQNEAQ (reference sequence). This CDR3 spans 15 amino acids. After removal of 4 bases from V and 0 bases from J, the junction contained 2 bases not matched to a gene. The data derive from a study of CD8+CD57+ T cells in acquired aplastic anemia. The study's findings and limits: Controls did not differ significantly from patients in CD8+ Simpson's diversity.

Investigators profiled TCR beta VDJ and CDR3 from genomic DNA template. TCRdb reanalysed the reads using MiXCR and keeps one entry per CDR3 protein. The sample shows roughly 180,000 distinct CDR3 sequences, less than 65% of them seen only once. The sequencing input was sorted CD4+, CD8+, or CD8+CD57+ T cells (not recorded which) from PBMCs. The receptor was isolated from a human donor with severe aplastic anemia or a healthy control (not recorded which). V and J are TRBV7-9 and TRBJ1-4; TRBD1 matches at 7 bases. CDR3 sequence: CASSSTGATNEKLFF. As DNA, the CDR3 is TGTGCCAGCAGCTCCACAGGGGCAACTAATGAAAAACTGTTTTTT.